This T cell receptor (beta chain) came from a study of long-term antiretroviral therapy in people with HIV (dated by TCRdb to about 2022). Some background on the complete study: The earliest samples were collected approximately a decade before the 2015 WHO recommendation for immediate ART, a period when ART was typically delayed until CD4 counts fell. A total of about 180 cryopreserved PBMC samples were contributed to the cohort by 30 adults with confirmed HIV infection, with samples collected serially over a mean of approximately 6 years (range 1-12). No cross-contamination during QIAcube processing was shown when test extractions of a monoclonal T-cell line were performed alongside about 30 polyclonal samples. About 35% of the 30 participants with HIV were female. A retrospective serial study tested whether ART initiation and durable HIV suppression were associated with changes in peripheral blood TRB repertoire composition and diversity. Study-wide conclusions, independent of this receptor: Because pre-ART samples had limited cell numbers, unsorted PBMC were profiled rather than sorted CD4+ and CD8+ T cells. Compared with controls, HIV repertoires had narrower CDR3 length ranges, and the network structure pointed to an antigen-experienced repertoire that shifted only slightly toward naive after ART. At every time point, the repertoire was dominated by expanded TRB clones first identified before ART initiation, although this dominance fluctuated and, in many PLHIV, declined after ART. Starting ART was linked to a significant rise in TRB diversity, yet even after long-term ART the diversity remained significantly lower than in transplant donor controls. No data were available on ART adherence, viral resistance or therapy changes, limiting inferences about post-ART repertoire changes. Samples dated from the mid-2000s to the late 2010s, and the ART regimens used may be less effective than current ones. Because PBMC availability was limited, only the TCR beta chain was sequenced, with no alpha chain pairing.

The immunoSEQ hsTCRB v3.0 assay was used at survey level resolution for TRB variable region sequencing. The target sequencing depth for TRB was roughly 35,000-55,000 T-cell genomes per sample. An Illumina MiSeq with a v3 150-cycle kit was used to sequence the pooled TRB libraries. As for the authors' bioinformatics: Repertoire analysis was performed in R inside a reproducible Nextflow workflow that covered QC, data transformation and analysis. LymphoSeq2, an R package for AIRR-Seq data exploration, was used to implement custom analyses. A few samples that produced fewer than 5000 total TRB sequences were removed, so 200 or so HIV repertoires were analyzed. Of the roughly 180 retained HIV repertoires, roughly 61 were collected before and around 130 after ART initiation. Repertoires were downsampled to 5000 TRB nucleotide sequences, and summary statistics were averaged over 100 downsampling iterations. The analysis kept only TRB sequences whose CDR3 regions were at least seven amino acids long. Diversity was measured with a Shannon entropy-derived clonality score and the Gini coefficient. In the repertoire networks, any two of the top 5000 CDR3 amino acid sequences were connected whenever the two sequences differed by an edit distance of one. For TRB CDR3 amino acid sequences, antigen specificity groups and MHC restriction were predicted with GLIPH2. To flag known CMV, EBV, HIV or tissue antigen associations, CDR3 amino acid sequences were matched against VDJdb and McPAS-TCR. Pre-ART, post-ART and control groups were compared with Wilcoxon signed-rank tests and Holm-Bonferroni correction. In its TCRdb copy, this immuneACCESS table keeps in-frame sequences only and misses some clones. Where compared with another copy, unresolved V genes explain less than half of these, and the others have no known cause. The D gene and trimming were derived from the DNA, and the V and J assignments and clone size from that table. The table for this sample lists tens of thousands of clones; 85% to 95% of them were counted only once. The biggest ten clones account for 2.5% to 3.5% of the sample.

The cysteine opens and the phenylalanine closes a CDR3 of 16 amino acids. Only the CDR3 DNA stays, 48 bases, in frame from base 1. After removal of 3 bases from V and 1 base from J, the junction retains 5 bases not matched to a gene. As encoded in the germline V gene (reference sequence), CDR1 is WNHNN while CDR2 is SYGVQD. Note on this clone: Its cognate antigen has yet to be identified. Base qualities are missing; no much larger clone stands one base away.

Participants were included only if at least one PBMC sample before ART initiation and at least two post-ART samples were available. All participants with HIV were treated in the United States of America. Before DNA extraction, cryopreserved samples of about 1-10 million PBMC were thawed and washed. At the time of the earliest PBMC sample, participants with HIV were aged between about 20 and 54 years. PBMC samples from each participant spanned 1-4 timepoints before ART initiation and 2-8 timepoints after ART initiation, with a median of 7 samples. Serial HIV viral load, CD4+ T-cell count, ART history and demographic data were obtained for every participant. A Qiagen kit on a QIAcube was used to extract genomic DNA from unsorted PBMC, with samples processed in batches of 12.

The sample here was unsorted PBMCs, taken 5.3 years after starting antiretroviral therapy. The TCR comes from a man in his forties or fifties with HIV. The receptor chain draws on TRBV10-1 and TRBJ2-3, with 9 junctional bases fitting TRBD2. The CDR3 reads CASSEGQRGGTDTQYF. The nucleotide sequence is TGCGCCAGCAGTGAAGGCCAGCGGGGGGGCACAGATACGCAGTATTTT.